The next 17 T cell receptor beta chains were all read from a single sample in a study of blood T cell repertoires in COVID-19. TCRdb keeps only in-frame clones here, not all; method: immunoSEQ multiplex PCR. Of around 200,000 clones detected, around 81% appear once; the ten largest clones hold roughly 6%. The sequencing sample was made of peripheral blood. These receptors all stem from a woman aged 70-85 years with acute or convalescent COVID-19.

For the CDR3, the DNA is TGTGCCACCGGACTAGCGGGAGACACCGGGGAGCTGTTTTTT. Its translation: CATGLAGDTGELFF. The chain links TRBV6-5 to TRBJ2-2; 13 positions agree with TRBD2. The J segment lost 3 bases and the V segment lost 10 bases, leaving 2 bases of the junction unmatched. The CDR3 sequence is 14 residues long. Germline CDR1 reads MNHEY; CDR2 reads SVGAGI.

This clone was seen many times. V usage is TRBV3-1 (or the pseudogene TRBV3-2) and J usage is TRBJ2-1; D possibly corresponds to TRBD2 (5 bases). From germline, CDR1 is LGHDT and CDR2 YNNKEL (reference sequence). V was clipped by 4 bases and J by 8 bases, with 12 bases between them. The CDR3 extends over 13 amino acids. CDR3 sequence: CASSPDEGDEQFF. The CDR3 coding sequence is TGTGCCAGCAGCCCCGACGAGGGAGATGAGCAGTTCTTC.

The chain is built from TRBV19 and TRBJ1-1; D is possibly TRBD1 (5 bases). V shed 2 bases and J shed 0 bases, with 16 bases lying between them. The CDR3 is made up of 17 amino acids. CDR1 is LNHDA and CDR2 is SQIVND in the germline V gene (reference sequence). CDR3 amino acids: CASSISAGSLMNTEAFF. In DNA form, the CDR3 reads TGTGCCAGTAGTATAAGCGCAGGGTCTCTCATGAACACTGAAGCTTTCTTT.

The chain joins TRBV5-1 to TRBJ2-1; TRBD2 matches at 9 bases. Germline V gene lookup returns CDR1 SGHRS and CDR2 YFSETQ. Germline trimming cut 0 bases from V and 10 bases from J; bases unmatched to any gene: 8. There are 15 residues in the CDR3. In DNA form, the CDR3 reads TGCGCCAGCAGCTTGGCGTTAGCGGGAGCGGGGGAGCAGTTCTTC. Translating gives CASSLALAGAGEQFF.

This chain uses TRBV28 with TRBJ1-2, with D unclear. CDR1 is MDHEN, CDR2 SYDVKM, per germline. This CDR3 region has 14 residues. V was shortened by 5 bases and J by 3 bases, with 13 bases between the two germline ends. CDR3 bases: TGTGCCAGCAGTGCGGGTACTAGACACTATGGCTACACCTTC. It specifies CASSAGTRHYGYTF.

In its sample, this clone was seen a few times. The CDR3 coding sequence is TGTGCCAGCAGCTCGACTAGTCGAGAGACCCAGTACTTC. Protein sequence: CASSSTSRETQYF. This rearrangement joins TRBV7-3 to TRBJ2-5, with a possible D match to TRBD2 (6 bases). Trimming pared 4 bases from V and 4 bases from J, leaving 10 bases between. The CDR3 covers 13 residues. CDR1 and CDR2 from the germline V gene are SGHTA and FQGTGA.

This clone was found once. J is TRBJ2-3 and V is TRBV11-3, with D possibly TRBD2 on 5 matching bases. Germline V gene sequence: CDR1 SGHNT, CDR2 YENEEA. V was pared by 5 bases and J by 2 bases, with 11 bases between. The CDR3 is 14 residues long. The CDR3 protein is CASSRRGNTDTQYF. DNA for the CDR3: TGTGCCAGCAGCCGCCGGGGAAACACAGATACGCAGTATTTT.

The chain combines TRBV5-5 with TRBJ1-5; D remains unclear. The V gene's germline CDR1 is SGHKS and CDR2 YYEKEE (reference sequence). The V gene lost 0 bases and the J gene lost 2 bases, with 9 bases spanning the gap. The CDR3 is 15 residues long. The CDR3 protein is CASSLGQFGNQPQHF. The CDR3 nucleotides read TGTGCCAGCAGCTTGGGCCAGTTTGGCAATCAGCCCCAGCATTTT.

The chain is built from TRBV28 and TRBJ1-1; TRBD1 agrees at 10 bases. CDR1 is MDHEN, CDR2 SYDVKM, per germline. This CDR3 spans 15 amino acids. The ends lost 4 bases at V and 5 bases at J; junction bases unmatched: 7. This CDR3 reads CASSSLTGGTTEAFF. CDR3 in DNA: TGTGCCAGCAGTTCCCTGACAGGGGGCACGACTGAAGCTTTCTTT.

The CDR3 bases are TGTGCCAGCGGCTTAATTAGCACAGATACGCAGTATTTT. Translated, it gives CASGLISTDTQYF. The chain carries TRBV28 and TRBJ2-3; no clear D gene. The CDR3 consists of 13 residues. Trimming left V 8 bases short and J 0 bases short, with 9 bases between. The germline gives CDR1 MDHEN, CDR2 SYDVKM.

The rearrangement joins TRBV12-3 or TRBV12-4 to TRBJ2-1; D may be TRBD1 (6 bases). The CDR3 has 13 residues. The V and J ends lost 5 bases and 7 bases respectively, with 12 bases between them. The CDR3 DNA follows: TGTGCCAGCAGTGACGGGACATATAATGAGCAGTTCTTC. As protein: CASSDGTYNEQFF.

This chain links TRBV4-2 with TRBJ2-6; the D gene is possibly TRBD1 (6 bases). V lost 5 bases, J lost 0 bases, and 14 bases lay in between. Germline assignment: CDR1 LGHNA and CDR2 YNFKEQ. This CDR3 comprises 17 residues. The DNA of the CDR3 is TGTGCCAGCAGCACTCACAGGGATAGCTCTGGGGCCAACGTCCTGACTTTC. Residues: CASSTHRDSSGANVLTF.

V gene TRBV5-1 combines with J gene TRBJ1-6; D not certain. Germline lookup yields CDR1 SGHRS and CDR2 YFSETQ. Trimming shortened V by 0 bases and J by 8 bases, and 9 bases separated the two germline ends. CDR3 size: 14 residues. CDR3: CASSLVPVDSPLHF. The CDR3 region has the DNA TGCGCCAGCAGCTTGGTTCCGGTGGATTCACCCCTCCACTTT.

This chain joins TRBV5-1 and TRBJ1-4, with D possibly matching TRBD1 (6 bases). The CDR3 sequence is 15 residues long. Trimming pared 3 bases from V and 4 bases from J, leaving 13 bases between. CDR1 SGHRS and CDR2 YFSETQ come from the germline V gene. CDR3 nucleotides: TGCGCCAGCAGCTACCAGGGGAACCATAATGAAAAACTGTTTTTT. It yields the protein CASSYQGNHNEKLFF. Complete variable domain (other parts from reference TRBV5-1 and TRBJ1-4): KAGVTQTPRYLIKTRGQQVTLSCSPISGHRSVSWYQQTPGQGLQFLFEYFSETQRNKGNFPGRFSGRQFSNSRSEMNVSTLELGDSALYLCASSYQGNHNEKLFFGSGTQLSVL.

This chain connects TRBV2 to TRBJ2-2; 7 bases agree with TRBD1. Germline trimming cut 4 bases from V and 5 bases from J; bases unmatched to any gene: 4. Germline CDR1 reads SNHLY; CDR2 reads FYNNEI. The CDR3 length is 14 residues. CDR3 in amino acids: CASSATGTTGELFF. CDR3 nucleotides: TGTGCCAGCAGTGCGACAGGGACGACCGGGGAGCTGTTTTTT.

CDR3 coding DNA: TGTGCCAGCAGTTTATGGGGGGCCACTGAAGCTTTCTTT. This gives the protein CASSLWGATEAFF. The rearrangement joins TRBV28 to TRBJ1-1, with TRBD1 as a possible D gene (6 bases). This CDR3 is built from 13 residues. Trimming pared 0 bases from V and 4 bases from J, leaving 6 bases between. CDR1 and CDR2 (germline): MDHEN, SYDVKM.

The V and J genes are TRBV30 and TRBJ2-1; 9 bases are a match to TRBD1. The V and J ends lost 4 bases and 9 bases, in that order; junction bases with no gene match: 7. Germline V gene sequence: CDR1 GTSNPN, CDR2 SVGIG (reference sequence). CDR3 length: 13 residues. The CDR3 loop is CAWIVTGGSEQFF. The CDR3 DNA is TGTGCCTGGATAGTGACAGGGGGTTCTGAGCAGTTCTTC.